This TCR beta chain was identified in a study of regulatory T cells in long-lasting Graves disease. As for the study in general: Newly diagnosed Graves' patients had taken antithyroid drugs under 3 months. Notes on the study in general: Whereas new patients shared 970 or so public clonotypes, persistent patients shared more, at a few thousand.

This clonotype was found many times. The target antigen is unknown. Per the germline V gene, CDR1 is SGHAT and CDR2 is FQDESV (reference sequence). V shed 3 bases and J shed 2 bases, with 7 bases lying between them. The CDR3 sequence is 13 residues long. Time point: newly diagnosed GD, antithyroid drugs for less than 3 months. The TCR library was prepared using RNA isolated from PBMCs. Construction of the TCR beta libraries employed iRepertoire HTBI primers in conjunction with Arm-PCR of CDR3 regions. TCRdb recomputed calls from the multiplex PCR reads with MiXCR, one row per CDR3 protein. The sample lists some 600,000 distinct CDR3 sequences; 15% to 20% were seen once. This sample also belongs to another study, concerning T cells in Graves' hyperthyroidism and ophthalmopathy. Per that study: Graves' hyperthyroidism is called stable when ophthalmopathy does not progress within 18 months.

The TCR sequence derives from a man in his late teens or twenties with Graves disease. The specimen was peripheral blood mononuclear cells (PBMCs), collected at new diagnosis, from a patient treated with antithyroid drugs. The chain links TRBV11-1 to TRBJ2-5; D call uncertain. CDR3 coding DNA: TGTGCCAGCAGCTTCGCAGGACAAGAGACCCAGTACTTC. It is translated as CASSFAGQETQYF.